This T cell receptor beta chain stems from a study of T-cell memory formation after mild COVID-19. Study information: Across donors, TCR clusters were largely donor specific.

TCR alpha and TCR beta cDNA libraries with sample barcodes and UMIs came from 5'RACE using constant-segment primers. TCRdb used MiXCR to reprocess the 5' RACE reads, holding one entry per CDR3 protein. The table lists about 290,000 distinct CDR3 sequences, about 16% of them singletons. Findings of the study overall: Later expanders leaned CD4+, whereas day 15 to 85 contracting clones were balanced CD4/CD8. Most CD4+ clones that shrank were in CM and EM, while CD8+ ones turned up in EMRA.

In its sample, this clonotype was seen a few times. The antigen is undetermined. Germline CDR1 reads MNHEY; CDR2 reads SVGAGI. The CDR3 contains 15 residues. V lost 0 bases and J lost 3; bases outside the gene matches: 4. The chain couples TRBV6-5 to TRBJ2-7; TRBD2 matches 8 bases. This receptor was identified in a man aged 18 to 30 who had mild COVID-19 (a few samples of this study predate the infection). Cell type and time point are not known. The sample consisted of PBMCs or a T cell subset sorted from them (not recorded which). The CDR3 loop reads CASSYSISGVYEQYF. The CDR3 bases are TGTGCCAGCAGTTACTCGATTAGCGGGGTCTACGAGCAGTACTTC.